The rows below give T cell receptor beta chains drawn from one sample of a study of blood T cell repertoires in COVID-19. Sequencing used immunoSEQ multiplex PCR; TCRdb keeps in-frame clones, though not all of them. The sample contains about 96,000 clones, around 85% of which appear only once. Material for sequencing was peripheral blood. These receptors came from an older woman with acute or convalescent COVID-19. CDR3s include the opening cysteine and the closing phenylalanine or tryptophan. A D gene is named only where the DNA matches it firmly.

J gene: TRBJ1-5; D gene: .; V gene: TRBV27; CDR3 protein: CASSLEGGTGGPQHF
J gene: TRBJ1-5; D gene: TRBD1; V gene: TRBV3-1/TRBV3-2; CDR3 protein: CASSLRDRNSNQPQHF
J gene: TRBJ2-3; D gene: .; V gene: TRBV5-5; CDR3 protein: CASRLAGSDTQYF
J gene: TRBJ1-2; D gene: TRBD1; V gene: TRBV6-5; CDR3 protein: CASTPTGGAYGYTF
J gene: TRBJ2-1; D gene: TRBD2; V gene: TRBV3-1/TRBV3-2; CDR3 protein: CASSQDRSGLALESYNEQFF
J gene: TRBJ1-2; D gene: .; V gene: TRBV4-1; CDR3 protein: CASSQAYYGYTF
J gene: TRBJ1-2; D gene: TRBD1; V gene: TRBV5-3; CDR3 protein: CARTRGRGLYGYTF
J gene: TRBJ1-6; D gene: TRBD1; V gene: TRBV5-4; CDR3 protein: CASSTKTGGENSPLHF
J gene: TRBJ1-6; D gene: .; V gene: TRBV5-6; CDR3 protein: CASSLERTEASPLHF
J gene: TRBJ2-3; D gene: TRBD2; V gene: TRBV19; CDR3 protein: CATHSGSSTDTQYF
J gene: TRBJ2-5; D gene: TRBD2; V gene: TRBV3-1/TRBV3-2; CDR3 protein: CASSLGLVVKETQYF